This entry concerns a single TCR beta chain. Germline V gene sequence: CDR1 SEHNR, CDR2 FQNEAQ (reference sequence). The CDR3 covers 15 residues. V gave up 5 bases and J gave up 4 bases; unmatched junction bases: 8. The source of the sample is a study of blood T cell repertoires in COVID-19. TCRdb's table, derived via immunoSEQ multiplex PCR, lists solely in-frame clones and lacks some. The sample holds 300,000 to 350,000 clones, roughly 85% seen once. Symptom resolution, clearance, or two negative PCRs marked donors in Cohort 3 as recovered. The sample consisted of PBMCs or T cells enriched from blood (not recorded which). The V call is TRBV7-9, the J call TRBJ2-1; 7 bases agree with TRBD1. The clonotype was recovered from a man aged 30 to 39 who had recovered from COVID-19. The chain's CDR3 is CASSPRTGPYNEQFF. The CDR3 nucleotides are TGTGCCAGCAGCCCGCGGACAGGCCCGTACAATGAGCAGTTCTTC.